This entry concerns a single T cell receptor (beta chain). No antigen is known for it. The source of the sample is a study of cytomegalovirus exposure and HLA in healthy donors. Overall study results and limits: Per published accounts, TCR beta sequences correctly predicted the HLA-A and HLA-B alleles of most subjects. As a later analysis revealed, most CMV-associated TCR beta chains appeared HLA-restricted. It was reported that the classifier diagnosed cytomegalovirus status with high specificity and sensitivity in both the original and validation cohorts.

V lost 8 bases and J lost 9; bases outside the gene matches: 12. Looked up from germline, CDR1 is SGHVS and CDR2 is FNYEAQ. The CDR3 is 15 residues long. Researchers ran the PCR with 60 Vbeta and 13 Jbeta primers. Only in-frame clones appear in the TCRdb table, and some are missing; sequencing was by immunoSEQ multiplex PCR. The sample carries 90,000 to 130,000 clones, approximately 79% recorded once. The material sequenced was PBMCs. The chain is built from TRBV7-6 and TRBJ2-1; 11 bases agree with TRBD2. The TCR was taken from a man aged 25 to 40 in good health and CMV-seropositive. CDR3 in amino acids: CASCSSGGATVEQFF. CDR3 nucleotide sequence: TGTGCCAGCTGTAGTAGCGGGGGGGCTACTGTTGAGCAGTTCTTC.